This TCR beta chain is from a study of T cell responses to AZD1222 COVID-19 vaccine. Libraries were prepared by immunoSEQ multiplex PCR; TCRdb keeps only in-frame clonotypes and omits some of them. Of roughly 150,000 clones listed, approximately 91% were seen once; the top ten hold more than 0.9%. Germline CDR1 SNHLY, CDR2 FYNNEI. This CDR3 has 13 residues. The trim removed 7 bases at V and 5 bases at J, leaving 4 bases unmatched. The origin of this receptor is an adult who received the AZD1222 COVID-19 vaccine. The V call is TRBV2, the J call TRBJ1-5; 8 nucleotides match TRBD1. Here the sequenced sample was peripheral blood, taken 28 days after the second AZD1222 dose. The CDR3 bases are TGTGCCAGCATCGAGACAGGGGATCAGCCCCAGCATTTT. It is translated as CASIETGDQPQHF.